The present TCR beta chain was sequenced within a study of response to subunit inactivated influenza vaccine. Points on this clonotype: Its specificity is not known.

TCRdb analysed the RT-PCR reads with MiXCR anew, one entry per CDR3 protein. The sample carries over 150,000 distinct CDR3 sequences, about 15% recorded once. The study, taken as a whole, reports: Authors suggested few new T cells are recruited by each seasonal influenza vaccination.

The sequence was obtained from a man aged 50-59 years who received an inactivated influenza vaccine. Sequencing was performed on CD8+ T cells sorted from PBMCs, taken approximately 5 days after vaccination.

CDR3 nucleotides: TGCAGTGCTAGAGACAGGTTCGGGCAGGGCGCATCACCCCTCCACTTT. The encoded protein is CSARDRFGQGASPLHF. The J gene is TRBJ1-6, the V gene TRBV20-1, with a tentative D call TRBD1 (5 bases). V lost 0 bases and J 10 bases, leaving 19 bases between the germline ends. CDR1 is DFQATT, CDR2 SNEGSKA, per germline (reference sequence). The CDR3 extends over 16 amino acids.